Listed below are T cell receptor beta chains from one sample, sequenced in a study of blood T cell repertoires in COVID-19. TCRdb's copy holds only in-frame clones and misses some; the assay was immunoSEQ multiplex PCR. The sample lists a few hundred thousand clones; roughly 84% were seen once. Sequenced material: PBMCs or T cells enriched from blood (not recorded which). The receptor source for this set is a woman aged 25 to 39 who had recovered from COVID-19. Each CDR3 is given with its conserved first and last residue. The D gene is left open where the match is weak. Expanded clones get a size class; other rows say once, few or many, or leave the size out.

>TRBV27|-|-|TRBJ1-1
TGTGCCAGCAGTTTCGCAGGGGAAGGACTCGTTAGGGATGCTTTCTTT
CASSFAGEGLVRDAFF
>TRBV10-2|-|-|TRBJ2-7
TGCGCCAGCAGGGACACGTCCAGCTCCTACGAGCAGTACTTC
CASRDTSSSYEQYF
>TRBV6-1|-|TRBD1|TRBJ1-6
TGTGCCAGCAGTGAAGTGACAGGGGGCCATTCACCCCTCCACTTT
CASSEVTGGHSPLHF
>TRBV28|-|-|TRBJ1-5
TGTGCCAGCAGTTTAACAGGGTCACCTGGCAATCAGCCCCAGCATTTT
CASSLTGSPGNQPQHF
>TRBV7-9|-|-|TRBJ2-7
TGTGCCAGCAGCGGGGGAACGGGAGACCGGTACGAGCAGTACTTC
CASSGGTGDRYEQYF
>TRBV2|-|TRBD2|TRBJ2-3
TGCGGGGGGAGCGAGGGTGATACGCAGTATTTT
CGGSEGDTQYF
>TRBV3-1/TRBV3-2|-|TRBD1|TRBJ1-6
TGTGCCAGCAGCCAAGGGACAGGGGAGTCACCCCTCCACTTT
CASSQGTGESPLHF
>TRBV9|-|TRBD1|TRBJ1-4
TGTGCCAGCAGCGTAGGACAGGGACGGGAAAAACTGTTTTTT
CASSVGQGREKLFF
>TRBV28|-|-|TRBJ2-1
TGTGCCAGCAGTTTGCGGGGCAGGATATACAATGAGCAGTTCTTC
CASSLRGRIYNEQFF
>TRBV29-1|once|TRBD1|TRBJ2-3
TGCAGCGCACAGGGGACAGATACGCAGTATTTT
CSAQGTDTQYF
>TRBV5-4|-|-|TRBJ2-3
TGTGCCAGCAGCTTGGTCTCTAGCAGAGATACGCAGTATTTT
CASSLVSSRDTQYF
>TRBV3-1/TRBV3-2|-|-|TRBJ2-1
TGTGCCAGCAGCCAAGATGGGGCATCCTACAATGAGCAGTTCTTC
CASSQDGASYNEQFF
>TRBV18|-|TRBD1|TRBJ2-7
TGTGCCAGCTCAACCCGACAGGGAGTCTACGAGCAGTACTTC
CASSTRQGVYEQYF
>TRBV4-1|-|-|TRBJ1-5
TGCGCCAGCAGCCAAGATCAAGGGGGGGGCAATCAGCCCCAGCATTTT
CASSQDQGGGNQPQHF
>TRBV6-1|-|-|TRBJ1-4
TGTGCCAGCAGTGAAAGCGGGGGACGTGAAAAACTGTTTTTT
CASSESGGREKLFF
>TRBV28|-|TRBD2|TRBJ2-2
TGTGCCAGCAGCTCGGTGGGACTAGCGGGAGTGGGCACCGGGGAGCTGTTTTTT
CASSSVGLAGVGTGELFF
>TRBV7-9|once|-|TRBJ1-5
TGTGCCAGCAGCGCGACAGATAGCAATCAGCCCCAGCATTTT
CASSATDSNQPQHF
>TRBV5-1|once|-|TRBJ2-1
TGCGCCAGCAGCCCCACAGGGAACGGATACAATGAGCAGTTCTTC
CASSPTGNGYNEQFF
>TRBV19|-|-|TRBJ2-2
TGTGCCAGCCAGATTGCCGGGGAGCTGTTTTTT
CASQIAGELFF
>TRBV12-3/TRBV12-4|once|-|TRBJ2-1
TGTGCCAGCAAGGGCGCAGGGTACAATGAGCAGTTCTTC
CASKGAGYNEQFF
>TRBV27|-|-|TRBJ1-4
TGTGCCAGCAGTCTTGGGACATTCCCGAATGAAAAACTGTTTTTT
CASSLGTFPNEKLFF
>TRBV19|-|TRBD1|TRBJ1-5
TGTGCCAGTACCGCGGGACAGGGCGCGTGGAGCAATCAGCCCCAGCATTTT
CASTAGQGAWSNQPQHF
>TRBV2|few|TRBD2|TRBJ2-7
TGTGCCAGCAGTGCGGCTAGCGGCTACGAGCAGTACTTC
CASSAASGYEQYF
>TRBV10-1|-|TRBD1|TRBJ2-3
TGCGCCAGCAGTGCTTTAAGGGGACAGGGCACAGATACGCAGTATTTT
CASSALRGQGTDTQYF
>TRBV5-4|-|TRBD2|TRBJ2-1
TGTGCCAGCAGCTCCACTACGGGACTAGCCTACAATGAGCAGTTCTTC
CASSSTTGLAYNEQFF
>TRBV4-1|-|-|TRBJ1-4
TGCGCCAGCAGCCAAGGACAGTTTGCTAATGAAAAACTGTTTTTT
CASSQGQFANEKLFF
>TRBV10-3|-|-|TRBJ2-6
TGTGCCATCAGTGGCCGGAGCTCTGGGGCCAACGTCCTGACTTTC
CAISGRSSGANVLTF
>TRBV2|-|TRBD1|TRBJ1-5
TGTGCCACAGCAGTGATTCCGGGACAGGGGGGTCAGCCCCAGCATTTT
CATAVIPGQGGQPQHF
>TRBV27|-|TRBD1|TRBJ1-2
TGTGCCAGCAGAACAGGGGTAGGGGGGTTTAACTATGGCTACACCTTC
CASRTGVGGFNYGYTF
>TRBV4-1|-|-|TRBJ1-1
TGCGCCAGCAGCCAGGCAGGGGTAATCACTGAAGCTTTCTTT
CASSQAGVITEAFF
>TRBV5-1|-|TRBD1|TRBJ2-7
TGCGCCAGCAGCTTGGGACAGGGCCTAGCCGAAACGTCCTACGAGCAGTACTTC
CASSLGQGLAETSYEQYF
>TRBV12-3/TRBV12-4|-|-|TRBJ2-7
TGTGCCAGCAGTTTAACGGTTGACGAGCAGTACTTC
CASSLTVDEQYF
>TRBV6-1|-|TRBD1|TRBJ2-5
TGTGCCAGCAGTTGGGACAGGCAAGAGACCCAGTACTTC
CASSWDRQETQYF
>TRBV4-1|-|TRBD1|TRBJ1-6
TGCGCCAGCAGCCAAACAGGGGTCAATTCACCCCTCCACTTT
CASSQTGVNSPLHF
>TRBV7-2|-|TRBD1|TRBJ1-2
TGTGCCAGCAGCTTGCCCGGGACAGGGATCTATGGCTACACCTTC
CASSLPGTGIYGYTF
>TRBV29-1|-|TRBD1|TRBJ1-2
TGCAGCGCCCTGGACAGGGAACTTCACGGCTACACCTTC
CSALDRELHGYTF
>TRBV5-1|-|-|TRBJ2-5
TGCGCCAGCAGCTCGGACAGAAGTTGGGAGACCCAGTACTTC
CASSSDRSWETQYF
>TRBV15|once|-|TRBJ1-4
TGTGCCACCAGCAGGAGGGGGGGGGCTGCCAATGAAAAACTGTTTTTT
CATSRRGGAANEKLFF
>TRBV14|-|-|TRBJ2-7
TGTGCCAGCAGCCCTAGTAGCGGAGTAACCTACGAGCAGTACTTC
CASSPSSGVTYEQYF
>TRBV7-9|-|-|TRBJ2-7
TGTGCCAGCAGCTTAGAGGTATCGGGATCCAACGAGCAGTACTTC
CASSLEVSGSNEQYF
>TRBV7-9|-|-|TRBJ2-1
TGTGCCAGCAGCTTAGACGCCGGCAATGAGCAGTTCTTC
CASSLDAGNEQFF
>TRBV28|once|TRBD2|TRBJ2-7
TGTGCCAGCAGTTTATTAGCGGGAGCGGCCTACGAGCAGTACTTC
CASSLLAGAAYEQYF
>TRBV19|-|-|TRBJ1-3
TGTGCCAGTATCCCCAAGCAAGGAAACACCATATATTTT
CASIPKQGNTIYF